This TCR beta chain was sequenced for a study of T cells in Graves' hyperthyroidism and ophthalmopathy. Findings and limits, study-wide: A model using 13 V-J features told ophthalmopathy apart from stable hyperthyroidism. Peripheral blood also featured most of the thyroid clonotypes expanded above 0.001.

This clonotype was observed many times. Its antigen is still unknown. It was considered stable Graves' hyperthyroidism when ophthalmopathy did not progress within 18 months. Fresh peripheral blood, roughly 9.8 ml of it, supplied the PBMCs. Trimming removed 4 bases from V and 2 bases from J; junction bases left unmatched: 4. This CDR3 is built from 15 residues. Per germline, CDR1 SEHNR and CDR2 FQNEAQ (reference sequence). TCR beta CDR3 sequences were amplified from RNA transcripts. The HTBI primer set drove a first-round RT-PCR of the TCR CDR3. MiXCR, run by TCRdb on the multiplex PCR reads, gives a single entry per CDR3 protein. The data show under 250,000 distinct CDR3 sequences, 17% seen once.

V gene TRBV7-9 combines with J gene TRBJ2-3; TRBD2 matches at 9 bases. Input material: blood. This clonotype was obtained from a woman in her forties or fifties with Graves' hyperthyroidism. CDR3 nucleotide sequence: TGTGCCAGCAGCTCCAGCGGGAGGCCCACAGATACGCAGTATTTT. Protein: CASSSSGRPTDTQYF.